This entry lists 28 T cell receptor beta chains sequenced from one sample in a study of CD8 T cells in Susac syndrome. About 0.5 to 1 ug RNA was reverse transcribed with random hexamers. Each CDR3 protein is one row after TCRdb ran MiXCR on the immunoSEQ multiplex PCR reads. The sample consists of 150,000 to 200,000 distinct CDR3 sequences, approximately 94% of them appearing once. Source material: CD4+ T cells from PBMCs. These receptors all come from a human donor with Susac syndrome.

This clonotype was detected once. This sequence joins TRBV30 and TRBJ2-7; 7 bases fit TRBD1. The CDR3 spans 12 residues. V trimming: 7 bases; J trimming: 4 bases; junction bases outside the gene matches: 7. The germline CDR1 and CDR2 sequences are GTSNPN and SVGIG (reference sequence). CDR3 residues: CASTGKGYEQYF. The CDR3 DNA follows: TGTGCCTCGACAGGGAAGGGATACGAGCAGTACTTC.

The chain is built from TRBV4-2 and TRBJ2-7, with TRBD1 identical over 9 bases. The CDR3 is 16 amino acids. CDR1 and CDR2 from the germline V gene are LGHNA and YNFKEQ. J lost 5 bases, V lost 4 bases, and 12 bases had no gene match. CDR3 coding DNA: TGTGCCAGCAGCCGGGGAGGGCGGGACAGGGTCGACGAGCAGTACTTC. Translated: CASSRGGRDRVDEQYF.

The chain uses TRBV30 and TRBJ1-4, with unresolved D. CDR3 size: 12 residues. V was pared by 0 bases and J by 6 bases, with 5 bases between. Germline V gene lookup returns CDR1 GTSNPN and CDR2 SVGIG (reference sequence). CDR3 sequence reads: CAWSVGDEKLFF. The CDR3 DNA reads as TGTGCCTGGAGTGTTGGGGATGAAAAACTGTTTTTT.

The chain recombines TRBV3-1 with TRBJ2-1; D is possibly TRBD2 (6 bases). Per the germline V gene, CDR1 is LGHDT and CDR2 is YNNKEL (reference sequence). Trimming took off 5 bases at V and 5 bases at J, with 22 bases between the two ends. The CDR3 spans 17 residues. CDR3 amino acids: CASSSVTSGLTDNEQFF. The CDR3 DNA is TGTGCCAGCAGCTCCGTGACCAGCGGGCTCACAGACAATGAGCAGTTCTTC.

The V call is TRBV7-6, the J call TRBJ2-3, with no clear D. CDR3 size: 12 residues. V was trimmed by 5 bases and J by 4 bases, leaving 7 bases between them. Germline values: CDR1 SGHVS, CDR2 FNYEAQ. The CDR3: CASSPPADTQYF. The CDR3 DNA sequence: TGTGCCAGCAGCCCTCCAGCAGATACGCAGTATTTT.

The genes are TRBV5-1 and TRBJ2-7, with TRBD2 as a possible D gene (6 bases). Germline V lookup: CDR1 SGHRS, CDR2 YFSETQ. V was clipped by 4 bases and J by 4 bases, with 15 bases between them. CDR3 length equals 14 residues. CDR3 in amino acids: CASSLGGPQYEQYF. The CDR3 coding sequence is TGCGCCAGCAGCCTGGGGGGTCCCCAGTACGAGCAGTACTTC. The variable domain in full, with the rest retrieved from reference TRBV5-1 and TRBJ2-7, is KAGVTQTPRYLIKTRGQQVTLSCSPISGHRSVSWYQQTPGQGLQFLFEYFSETQRNKGNFPGRFSGRQFSNSRSEMNVSTLELGDSALYLCASSLGGPQYEQYFGPGTRLTVT.

This chain uses TRBV20-1 with TRBJ1-1; D not resolved. V lost 2 bases to trimming and J lost 1 base, with 8 bases between them. This CDR3 has 13 amino acids. CDR1 and CDR2 (germline): DFQATT, SNEGSKA (reference sequence). CDR3 amino acids: CSARRLTNTEAFF. The DNA for the CDR3 is TGCAGTGCTAGACGGCTGACGAACACTGAAGCTTTCTTT.

This chain links TRBV24-1 with TRBJ2-7; the D call may be TRBD1 or TRBD2 (5 bases each). There are 12 residues in the CDR3. From germline, CDR1 is KGHDR and CDR2 SFDVKD. The germline V and J ends were trimmed by 4 bases and 6 bases, with 9 bases remaining between them. In DNA form, the CDR3 reads TGTGCCACCAGTGACGGGACGGCCGAGCAGTACTTC. This encodes CATSDGTAEQYF.

The chain uses TRBV19 and TRBJ1-5; TRBD1 might be the D (6 bases). Germline CDR1 LNHDA, CDR2 SQIVND (reference sequence). The V end lost 5 bases, the J end lost 6 bases, and 14 bases lay between the germline ends. The CDR3 sequence is 14 residues long. The chain's CDR3 is CASSQQGFGQPQHF. CDR3 nucleotides: TGTGCCAGTAGTCAACAGGGTTTCGGTCAGCCCCAGCATTTT.

The chain employs TRBV21-1 and TRBJ1-6; TRBD1 is taken as the D call from the table, unchecked against the DNA. TRBV21-1 is a listed pseudogene. This CDR3 region has 16 residues. In DNA form, the CDR3 reads TGTGCCAGCAGCCTCCGGGACACAGGAAATGGTTCACCCCTCCACTTT. As protein: CASSLRDTGNGSPLHF.

The V and J genes are TRBV20-1 and TRBJ2-3, with D possibly matching TRBD2 (6 bases). Germline V gives CDR1 DFQATT, CDR2 SNEGSKA (reference sequence). The CDR3 spans 14 residues. V lost 4 bases, J lost 5 bases, and 16 bases lay in between. CDR3 region: CSANPGLAIDTQYF. CDR3 bases: TGCAGTGCTAATCCGGGACTGGCTATAGATACGCAGTATTTT.

V and J are TRBV27 and TRBJ2-5; D gene unclear. This CDR3 is 14 amino acids long. V was pared by 3 bases and J by 1 base, with 9 bases between. In germline, CDR1 is MNHEY, CDR2 SMNVEV (reference sequence). The CDR3 loop is CASSLRQFQETQYF. CDR3 nucleotides: TGTGCCAGCAGTTTGCGTCAGTTCCAAGAGACCCAGTACTTC.

The chain carries TRBV30 and TRBJ2-3; possibly TRBD1 for D (6 bases). With 4 bases removed from V and 2 bases from J, the gap between germline ends came to 13 bases. Germline V CDR1 and CDR2: GTSNPN, SVGIG (reference sequence). This CDR3 spans 14 amino acids. The CDR3 protein is CAWKQGWDTDTQYF. DNA for the CDR3: TGTGCCTGGAAACAGGGATGGGACACAGATACGCAGTATTTT.

The chain joins TRBV7-2 to TRBJ2-7; D might be TRBD1 (6 bases). Germline CDR1 SGHTA, CDR2 FQGNSA. The length of the CDR3 is 13 residues. V was pared by 3 bases and J by 7 bases, with 13 bases between. The CDR3: CASSFSGASEQYF. Here the CDR3 DNA reads TGTGCCAGCAGCTTTTCAGGGGCTTCGGAGCAGTACTTC.

This chain links TRBV19 with TRBJ2-3; TRBD2 agrees at 8 bases. CDR1 and CDR2 from the germline V gene are LNHDA and SQIVND (reference sequence). The CDR3 loop spans 13 amino acids. The ends lost 8 bases at V and 6 bases at J; junction bases unmatched: 7. This CDR3 reads CASERGPLDTQYF. The CDR3 DNA reads as TGTGCCAGTGAGCGGGGGCCCTTGGATACGCAGTATTTT.

This chain connects TRBV13 to TRBJ2-3; 10 bases are a match to TRBD1. J gave up 4 bases and V 5 bases, and 9 bases lay outside the gene matches. CDR3 length: 16 amino acids. The germline V gene has CDR1 PRHDT and CDR2 FYEKMQ (reference sequence). CDR3 region: CASSAWTGGNPDTQYF. The CDR3 DNA reads as TGTGCCAGCAGCGCCTGGACAGGGGGAAACCCAGATACGCAGTATTTT.

The genes are TRBV20-1 and TRBJ2-1; TRBD2 matches 11 bases. V shed 4 bases and J 4 bases; nucleotides not matched to a gene: 9. The germline gives CDR1 DFQATT, CDR2 SNEGSKA (reference sequence). This CDR3 comprises 16 residues. Written as DNA, the CDR3 is TGCAGTGCTACCCGACTAGCGGGGCGGCCATACAATGAGCAGTTCTTC. Its translation: CSATRLAGRPYNEQFF.

This clonotype showed up just once. The chain joins TRBV20-1 to TRBJ1-4; a weak D match, TRBD1 (6 bases). The CDR3 consists of 16 residues. Germline CDR1 is DFQATT and CDR2 is SNEGSKA (reference sequence). V was pared by 2 bases and J by 0 bases, with 13 bases between. The CDR3, as DNA: TGCAGTGCTAGACGGCAGGGGTCCTCAACTAATGAAAAACTGTTTTTT. It codes for CSARRQGSSTNEKLFF.

The chain uses TRBV12-5 and TRBJ1-4; 8 bases map to TRBD1. Germline lookup yields CDR1 LGHNT and CDR2 FRNRAP. The V gene end was trimmed by 2 bases and the J gene end by 12 bases; junction bases not matched to a gene: 14. CDR3 length equals 16 residues. Here the CDR3 reads CASGLIIGQGGAELFF. CDR3 nucleotides: TGTGCTAGTGGTTTGATTATTGGACAGGGAGGAGCGGAACTGTTTTTT.

The chain links TRBV5-1 to TRBJ2-5, with D hard to call. The V gene's germline CDR1 is SGHRS and CDR2 YFSETQ. This CDR3 comprises 13 residues. V lost 4 bases and J lost 6, with 13 bases in between. CDR3 DNA: TGCGCCAGCAGCACAAGACCCGAGAAGACCCAGTACTTC. Its protein is CASSTRPEKTQYF.

The chain joins TRBV20-1 to TRBJ2-5, with D unclear. The CDR3 loop spans 11 amino acids. Germline loops: CDR1 DFQATT, CDR2 SNEGSKA (reference sequence). Trimming cost V 5 bases and J 2 bases, with 6 bases left between them. In DNA, the CDR3 is TGCAGTGCTTGGGATCAAGAGACCCAGTACTTC. As protein: CSAWDQETQYF.

This clonotype has a single count. This rearrangement joins TRBV9 to TRBJ1-2; D gene uncertain. V was trimmed by 0 bases and J by 1 base, leaving 10 bases between them. The CDR3 sequence is 15 residues long. Germline values: CDR1 SGDLS, CDR2 YYNGEE. The CDR3 region is CASSVESTFNYGYTF. The CDR3 DNA is TGTGCCAGCAGCGTAGAATCCACCTTTAACTATGGCTACACCTTC.

V usage is TRBV20-1 and J usage is TRBJ2-7; the match to TRBD2 covers 16 bases. This CDR3 region has 16 residues. Germline CDR1 is DFQATT and CDR2 is SNEGSKA (reference sequence). The trim removed 2 bases at V and 7 bases at J, leaving 8 bases unmatched. The CDR3 nucleotides read TGCAGTGCTAGATCCGGGACTAGCGGGGGGGCTGCGGAGCAGTACTTC. Amino acids: CSARSGTSGGAAEQYF.

V is TRBV7-6 and J is TRBJ2-3, with a weak D call TRBD2 (6 bases). Germline CDR1 and CDR2: SGHVS and FNYEAQ. V lost 1 base and J lost 2, with 10 bases in between. The CDR3 length is 15 residues. CDR3 residues: CASSLVLGLTDTQYF. CDR3 sequence (DNA): TGTGCCAGCAGCTTAGTCCTGGGACTCACAGATACGCAGTATTTT.

The chain links TRBV5-1 to TRBJ1-5; D not certain. Germline CDR1 and CDR2: SGHRS and YFSETQ. CDR3 size: 16 residues. The germline V and J ends were trimmed by 0 bases and 1 base, with 11 bases remaining between them. The CDR3 DNA follows: TGCGCCAGCAGCTTGGACGGAACGGAGAGCAATCAGCCCCAGCATTTT. Its translation: CASSLDGTESNQPQHF.

The chain employs TRBV2 and TRBJ2-2, with a tentative D call TRBD2 (6 bases). The germline V and J ends were trimmed by 0 bases and 6 bases, with 11 bases remaining between them. From germline, CDR1 is SNHLY and CDR2 FYNNEI. The CDR3 length is 15 residues. The CDR3 DNA sequence: TGTGCCAGCAGTGAAGCGCGCCTAGCGTCCGGGGAGCTGTTTTTT. As protein: CASSEARLASGELFF.

The chain links TRBV3-1 to TRBJ2-7, with D maybe TRBD1 (6 bases). The CDR3 has 12 residues. Trimming took off 6 bases at V and 1 base at J, with 7 bases between the two ends. Germline V gene sequence: CDR1 LGHDT, CDR2 YNNKEL (reference sequence). The CDR3 sequence: CASSQGSYEQYF. The CDR3 bases are TGTGCCAGCAGTCAGGGGTCCTACGAGCAGTACTTC.

V usage is TRBV19 and J usage is TRBJ2-3; 7 bases map to TRBD2. The CDR3 is made up of 16 amino acids. The J segment lost 0 bases and the V segment lost 2 bases, leaving 5 bases of the junction unmatched. Per the germline V gene, CDR1 is LNHDA and CDR2 is SQIVND (reference sequence). The CDR3 spells CASSILPSGSTDTQYF. CDR3 nucleotide sequence: TGTGCCAGTAGTATATTGCCTAGCGGAAGCACAGATACGCAGTATTTT.